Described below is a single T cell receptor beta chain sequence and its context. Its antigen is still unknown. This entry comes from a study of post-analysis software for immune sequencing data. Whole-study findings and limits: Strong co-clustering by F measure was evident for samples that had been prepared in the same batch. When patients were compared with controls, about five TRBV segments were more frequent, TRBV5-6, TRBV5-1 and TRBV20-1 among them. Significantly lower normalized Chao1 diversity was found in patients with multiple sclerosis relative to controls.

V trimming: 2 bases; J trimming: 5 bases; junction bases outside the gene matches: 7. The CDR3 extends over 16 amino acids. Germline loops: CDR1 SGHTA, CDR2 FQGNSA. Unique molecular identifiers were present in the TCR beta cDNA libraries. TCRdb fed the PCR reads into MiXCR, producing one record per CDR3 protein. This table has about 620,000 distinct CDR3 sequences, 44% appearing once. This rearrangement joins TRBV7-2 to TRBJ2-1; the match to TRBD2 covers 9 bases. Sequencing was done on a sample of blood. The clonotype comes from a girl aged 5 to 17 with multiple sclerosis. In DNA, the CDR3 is TGTGCCAGCAGCTTATACGGCGGGGGGGCGGACAATGAGCAGTTCTTC. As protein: CASSLYGGGADNEQFF.